This T cell receptor beta chain was identified during a study of control samples from healthy donors and cancer patients. The repertoire was sequenced with immunoSEQ multiplex PCR; TCRdb's copy has only in-frame clones and lacks some. The sample carries around 120,000 clones, approximately 88% recorded once. This clone was observed a few times. This TCR came from a middle-aged man in good health. The sample was blood.

The CDR3: CASSQDGGRGGEQFF. CDR3 DNA: TGCGCCAGCAGCCAAGATGGGGGTAGGGGGGGAGAGCAGTTCTTC. The V gene is TRBV4-3, the J gene TRBJ2-1; possible D gene TRBD2, 7 bases. Germline loops: CDR1 LGHNA, CDR2 YSLEER. The CDR3 loop spans 15 amino acids. With 0 bases removed from V and 10 bases from J, the gap between germline ends came to 16 bases.